A selection of T cell receptor beta chains follows, all from one sample in a study of T-cell reconstitution after alpha-beta-depleted transplantation in children. TCRdb re-derived calls from the PCR reads in MiXCR, one entry per CDR3 protein. Here the sample spans fewer than 550,000 distinct CDR3 sequences, about an eighth being singletons. The starting material was PBMCs, mostly from graft donor cells, obtained 180 days after TCRalphabeta/CD19-depleted stem cell transplant. Every receptor here comes from a female patient between 2 and 10 years old who had a stem cell transplant for aplastic anemia, so the T cells may come from the graft donor. CDR3s include the opening cysteine and the closing phenylalanine or tryptophan. A D gene is named only where the DNA matches it firmly. Only part of the rows carry a size: once, few, many, or a class if the clone is expanded.

.	many	TRBV29-1	TRBJ2-7	CSVEDRVFHEQYF	TGCAGCGTTGAAGATCGGGTTTTTCACGAGCAGTACTTC
.	few	TRBV15	TRBJ2-5	CATSRKTSFRGGETQYF	TGTGCCACCAGCAGGAAGACCTCCTTCAGGGGGGGAGAGACCCAGTACTTC
TRBD1	few	TRBV7-9	TRBJ2-7	CASSSGQGRYEQYF	TGTGCCAGCAGCTCTGGACAGGGTCGGTACGAGCAGTACTTC
.	.	TRBV20-1	TRBJ1-2	CSARGSGASHYGYTF	TGCAGTGCCCGAGGGTCAGGGGCATCCCACTATGGCTACACCTTC
TRBD2	few	TRBV6-5	TRBJ2-3	CASSYGLAGGPSDTQYF	TGTGCCAGCAGTTATGGTCTAGCGGGAGGGCCGTCAGATACGCAGTATTTT
TRBD1	few	TRBV12-3/TRBV12-4	TRBJ2-3	CASSLVAGQGTDTQYF	TGTGCCAGCAGTTTAGTTGCGGGACAGGGTACAGATACGCAGTATTTT
.	few	TRBV4-1	TRBJ1-5	CASSLPPRGFNQPQHF	TGCGCCAGCAGCCTCCCTCCAAGGGGTTTCAATCAGCCCCAGCATTTT
.	few	TRBV5-1	TRBJ2-3	CASSLAGPRSTDTQYF	TGCGCCAGCAGCTTGGCCGGGCCCCGAAGCACAGATACGCAGTATTTT
.	many	TRBV25-1	TRBJ2-1	CASGPGLAIYNEQFF	TGTGCCAGCGGACCCGGGCTAGCGATCTACAATGAGCAGTTCTTC
.	few	TRBV4-2	TRBJ2-3	CASSQEPTGPVADTQYF	TGTGCCAGCAGCCAAGAACCCACGGGCCCTGTCGCAGATACGCAGTATTTT
TRBD1	.	TRBV28	TRBJ1-1	CASSLPGGPPAFF	TGTGCCAGCAGTTTGCCAGGGGGCCCCCCAGCTTTCTTT
TRBD1	few	TRBV7-2	TRBJ1-4	CASSLAGTVSEKLFF	TGTGCCAGCAGCTTAGCGGGGACAGTGAGCGAAAAACTGTTTTTT
.	.	TRBV7-2	TRBJ1-2	CASSSYRDGYTF	TGTGCCAGCAGCTCCTACAGGGATGGCTACACCTTC
.	few	TRBV4-3	TRBJ2-3	CASSQDSPPGDTQYF	TGCGCCAGCAGCCAAGATTCTCCACCGGGAGATACGCAGTATTTT
.	many	TRBV15	TRBJ2-7	CATSRDIGNSYEQYF	TGTGCCACCAGCAGAGATATCGGCAATTCCTACGAGCAGTACTTC
.	many	TRBV6-5	TRBJ1-5	CASSYSRGAFNQPQHF	TGTGCCAGCAGTTACTCGCGGGGGGCCTTCAATCAGCCCCAGCATTTT
TRBD1	many	TRBV12-5	TRBJ1-1	CASTFYGTGESEAFF	TGTGCTAGTACTTTTTATGGGACAGGGGAGTCTGAAGCTTTCTTT
.	many	TRBV7-9	TRBJ2-1	CASSSRDRSYNEQFF	TGTGCCAGCAGCTCTCGGGACCGCTCATACAATGAGCAGTTCTTC
.	.	TRBV7-2	TRBJ1-3	CASSLVRVDTIYF	TGTGCCAGCAGCTTAGTCAGGGTGGACACCATATATTTT
TRBD1	few	TRBV7-9	TRBJ1-4	CASREGQALFF	TGTGCCAGCAGAGAAGGACAGGCCCTGTTTTTT
TRBD1	.	TRBV15	TRBJ2-4	CATSIHGPGQTGVPKNIQYF	TGTGCCACCAGCATCCATGGACCGGGACAGACCGGGGTACCCAAAAACATTCAGTACTTC
.	.	TRBV4-2	TRBJ2-2	CASSQDYPAEYTGELFF	TGTGCCAGCAGCCAAGATTACCCCGCAGAATACACCGGGGAGCTGTTTTTT
.	few	TRBV7-9	TRBJ1-2	CASSLREFDPYGYTF	TGTGCCAGCAGCCTCCGGGAATTCGACCCTTATGGCTACACCTTC
.	.	TRBV24-1	TRBJ2-5	CATSDPKRGVGKEETQYF	TGTGCCACCAGTGATCCCAAGAGGGGTGTAGGGAAGGAAGAGACCCAGTACTTC
TRBD1	.	TRBV20-1	TRBJ1-5	CSGRPPRGQGNQPQHF	TGCAGTGGTAGGCCACCGCGGGGACAGGGGAATCAGCCCCAGCATTTT
.	few	TRBV27	TRBJ2-7	CASRPTGSYEQYF	TGTGCCAGCAGGCCCACAGGTTCCTACGAGCAGTACTTC
TRBD2	many	TRBV15	TRBJ2-1	CATSSIAGVADEQFF	TGTGCCACCAGCAGCATAGCGGGAGTAGCCGATGAGCAGTTCTTC
TRBD2	many	TRBV20-1	TRBJ2-3	CSAKGLAGVGTDTQYF	TGCAGTGCTAAGGGACTAGCGGGGGTCGGCACAGATACGCAGTATTTT
.	.	TRBV12-3/TRBV12-4	TRBJ2-1	CASSLGQRFGEQFF	TGTGCCAGCAGTTTAGGACAGAGATTCGGTGAGCAGTTCTTC
.	.	TRBV5-1	TRBJ1-2	CASSPLQGRRGYTF	TGCGCCAGTTCCCCATTACAGGGTCGTCGAGGCTACACCTTC
.	.	TRBV28	TRBJ1-5	CASSFWTVNQPQHF	TGTGCCAGCAGTTTCTGGACAGTCAATCAGCCCCAGCATTTT
.	.	TRBV5-1	TRBJ2-3	CASSLVSSPQYF	TGCGCCAGCAGCTTGGTGTCTAGCCCGCAGTATTTT
.	few	TRBV4-3	TRBJ2-1	CASSQGVSARADYNEQFF	TGCGCCAGCAGCCAAGGAGTCAGCGCCCGAGCAGATTACAATGAGCAGTTCTTC
.	few	TRBV11-2	TRBJ1-1	CASSLVRSITEAFF	TGTGCCAGCAGCTTAGTTAGGTCTATCACTGAAGCTTTCTTT
.	many	TRBV6-2/TRBV6-3	TRBJ2-3	CASSLQGGPDTQYF	TGTGCCAGCAGTCTCCAGGGTGGGCCAGATACGCAGTATTTT
TRBD1	few	TRBV7-7	TRBJ2-5	CASSLAQGARKETQYF	TGTGCCAGCAGCTTAGCCCAGGGGGCAAGGAAAGAGACCCAGTACTTC
TRBD1	few	TRBV5-1	TRBJ2-1	CASSLGDSVHEQFF	TGCGCCAGCAGCTTGGGGGACAGTGTGCATGAGCAGTTCTTC
.	.	TRBV6-5	TRBJ2-3	CASSYRDFRGADTQYF	TGTGCCAGCAGTTACCGGGACTTTCGGGGAGCAGATACGCAGTATTTT
.	.	TRBV12-3/TRBV12-4	TRBJ2-5	CASSNRARETQYF	TGTGCCAGCAGCAACAGGGCTCGGGAGACCCAGTACTTC
TRBD1	few	TRBV27	TRBJ2-2	CASSPGPGQGFAGELFF	TGTGCCAGCAGTCCGGGACCGGGACAGGGCTTCGCCGGGGAGCTGTTTTTT
TRBD1	.	TRBV2	TRBJ2-3	CASRAGTGMKDTQYF	TGTGCCAGCAGGGCCGGGACAGGGATGAAAGATACGCAGTATTTT
.	.	TRBV6-5	TRBJ1-6	CASGVAGSPLHF	TGTGCCAGCGGTGTGGCCGGGTCACCCCTCCACTTT